Following are 15 T cell receptor beta chains from one sample sequenced in a study of T-cell reconstitution after alpha-beta-depleted transplantation in children. Unique molecular identifiers were used to barcode this TCRbeta library. TCRdb analysed the PCR reads with MiXCR anew, one entry per CDR3 protein. This table has 700,000 or so distinct CDR3 sequences, less than 15% appearing once. The sample was PBMCs, taken before TCRalphabeta/CD19-depleted stem cell transplant. Receptor source: a girl aged 2 to 9 with congenital amegakaryocytic thrombocytopenia, due to receive a stem cell transplant.

This clonotype was picked up many times. V usage is TRBV7-9 and J usage is TRBJ2-1, with D perhaps assigned TRBD1 or TRBD2 (7 bases each). Germline lookup yields CDR1 SEHNR and CDR2 FQNEAQ (reference sequence). This CDR3 is built from 13 residues. The V end lost 2 bases, the J end lost 9 bases, and 11 bases lay between the germline ends. The CDR3 reads CASSLSRGGEQFF. Written as DNA, the CDR3 is TGTGCCAGCAGCTTATCCAGGGGGGGTGAGCAGTTCTTC.

This clonotype showed up many times. J is TRBJ2-4 and V is TRBV5-1; possibly TRBD1 or TRBD2 for D (5 bases each). V lost 0 bases and J 8 bases, leaving 9 bases between the germline ends. Germline CDR1 reads SGHRS; CDR2 reads YFSETQ. The CDR3 runs to 13 residues. CDR3 loop: CASSLVGDDIQYF. The CDR3 region has the DNA TGCGCCAGCAGCTTGGTGGGGGATGACATTCAGTACTTC.

This clonotype was counted a few times. This chain joins TRBV15 and TRBJ2-1; 7 bases fit TRBD2. CDR1 LNHNV and CDR2 YYDKDF come from the germline V gene (reference sequence). The CDR3 is made up of 18 amino acids. V shed 0 bases, J shed 3 bases, and the junction held 11 bases outside the gene matches. DNA for the CDR3: TGTGCCACCAGCAGAGAAAGGCCTAGCGGAGATCACTACAATGAGCAGTTCTTC. Its protein product is CATSRERPSGDHYNEQFF.

V usage is TRBV12-3 or TRBV12-4 and J usage is TRBJ2-2; D may correspond to TRBD1 or TRBD2 (6 bases each). This CDR3 spans 16 amino acids. The V gene lost 2 bases and the J gene lost 0 bases, with 10 bases spanning the gap. The CDR3 protein is CASSLRRGSNTGELFF. CDR3 bases: TGTGCCAGCAGTTTAAGGAGGGGGTCGAACACCGGGGAGCTGTTTTTT.

This clonotype has a count of ten or more. The genes are TRBV29-1 and TRBJ2-1, with D hard to call. The ends were cut back, 4 bases at V and 0 bases at J, with 16 bases in the middle. The CDR3 runs to 16 residues. Germline-derived CDR1 and CDR2 are SQVTM and ANQGSEA. CDR3 amino acids: CSVAPNWASSYNEQFF. The CDR3 nucleotides are TGCAGCGTTGCTCCCAATTGGGCTAGCTCCTACAATGAGCAGTTCTTC.

This clonotype appeared many times. V gene TRBV20-1 combines with J gene TRBJ2-7; the D gene could be TRBD1 or TRBD2 (5 bases each). This CDR3 spans 12 amino acids. Germline assignment: CDR1 DFQATT and CDR2 SNEGSKA (reference sequence). V was shortened by 5 bases and J by 3 bases, with 11 bases between the two germline ends. The CDR3 nucleotides are TGCAGTGCTCGGGACCCAAACTACGAGCAGTACTTC. Protein: CSARDPNYEQYF.

V is TRBV12-5 and J is TRBJ2-2; tentative D call: TRBD2 (6 bases). Trimming took 0 bases from V and 1 from J, leaving 12 bases between them. The CDR3 runs 17 residues. The germline V gene has CDR1 LGHNT and CDR2 FRNRAP. CDR3 sequence: CASGLVHSGENTGELFF. DNA for the CDR3: TGTGCTAGTGGTTTGGTACACTCGGGAGAGAACACCGGGGAGCTGTTTTTT.

The chain links TRBV7-2 to TRBJ2-3; 7 bases map to TRBD2. The CDR3 sequence is 17 residues long. The V gene's germline CDR1 is SGHTA and CDR2 FQGNSA. Losses at the gene ends were 4 bases for V and 1 base for J; bases not matched to a gene: 11. The CDR3 DNA sequence: TGTGCCAGCAGCTATATGGGGGGAGGGCGAGGCACAGATACGCAGTATTTT. This codes for CASSYMGGGRGTDTQYF.

Note on this clonotype: It may be a read error: a sequence one base away is much more abundant. The rearrangement joins TRBV20-1 to TRBJ2-5; D possibly corresponds to TRBD2 (6 bases). The CDR3 totals 13 residues. The germline gives CDR1 DFQATT, CDR2 SNEGSKA (reference sequence). The CDR3: CSGRIRLEETQYF. Written as DNA, the CDR3 is TGCAGCGGGCGCATTAGACTAGAAGAGACCCAGTACTTC.

Worth noting for this clonotype: With a much larger clone just one base away, this may be a read error. This chain links TRBV2 with TRBJ2-1; the D is unclear. V lost 7 bases and J lost 8, with 18 bases in between. CDR1 and CDR2 from the germline V gene are SNHLY and FYNNEI. The CDR3 is made up of 14 amino acids. The CDR3 protein is CASIDQPVEDEQFF. The CDR3 DNA reads as TGTGCCAGCATTGACCAACCAGTTGAGGATGAGCAGTTCTTC.

The rearrangement joins TRBV20-1 to TRBJ2-1, with 7 bases aligning to TRBD1. V was clipped by 5 bases and J by 0 bases; unmatched bases: 4. Germline loops: CDR1 DFQATT, CDR2 SNEGSKA (reference sequence). This CDR3 is built from 14 residues. The CDR3 DNA follows: TGCAGTGCTGCCAGGGGGACCTCCTACAATGAGCAGTTCTTC. As protein: CSAARGTSYNEQFF.

This rearrangement joins TRBV20-1 to TRBJ1-1, with 9 bases matching TRBD1. The germline CDR1 and CDR2 sequences are DFQATT and SNEGSKA (reference sequence). CDR3 length: 13 residues. V gave up 0 bases and J gave up 6 bases; unmatched junction bases: 2. CDR3 in amino acids: CSARDRTGAEAFF. CDR3 coding DNA: TGCAGTGCTAGAGATCGGACAGGGGCTGAAGCTTTCTTT.

DNA of the CDR3: TGTGCCAGCAGCTTAACCGGTCTGAGGGCAGATACGCAGTATTTT. The encoded protein is CASSLTGLRADTQYF. The genes are TRBV7-3 and TRBJ2-3, with D perhaps matching TRBD2 (5 bases). This CDR3 comprises 15 residues. Trimming removed 0 bases from V and 4 bases from J, with 11 bases in between. Germline V lookup: CDR1 SGHTA, CDR2 FQGTGA.

The count of this clonotype is one. The rearrangement joins TRBV12-3 or TRBV12-4 to TRBJ2-3, with a possible D match to TRBD2 (5 bases). This CDR3 spans 14 amino acids. V was shortened by 3 bases and J by 3 bases, with 10 bases between the two germline ends. The DNA of the CDR3 is TGTGCCAGCAGTTTCGCTGGGAGAACAGATACGCAGTATTTT. Its protein product is CASSFAGRTDTQYF.

This clonotype was detected only once. The J gene is TRBJ2-6, the V gene TRBV7-3, with D perhaps matching TRBD1 (6 bases). The V end lost 3 bases, the J end lost 2 bases, and 8 bases lay between the germline ends. Germline CDR1 SGHTA, CDR2 FQGTGA. The CDR3 totals 15 residues. As DNA, the CDR3 is TGTGCCAGCAGCTTTACAGGGCCTGGGGCCAACGTCCTGACTTTC. Translated: CASSFTGPGANVLTF.